This T cell receptor beta chain was sequenced during a study of T cells after yellow fever vaccination. The ends lost 5 bases at V and 8 bases at J; junction bases unmatched: 3. The CDR3 spans 13 residues. MiXCR, applied by TCRdb to the 5' RACE reads, yields one record per CDR3 protein. The sample lists about 360,000 distinct CDR3 sequences; about 6% were seen once. The rearrangement uses TRBV12-3 or TRBV12-4 and TRBJ2-6; 7 bases are a match to TRBD2. This receptor was taken from a man between 25 and 39 years old who received the YFV17D yellow fever vaccine. Source: PBMCs, taken 5 days after the yellow fever booster vaccination. The CDR3 sequence: CASSHSGTNVLTF. In DNA form, the CDR3 reads TGTGCCAGCAGTCACAGCGGGACCAACGTCCTGACTTTC.